The 19 T cell receptor beta chains listed next were all sequenced from one sample in a study of radiotherapy plus CTLA-4 blockade in lung cancer. TCRdb's copy holds only in-frame clones and misses some; the assay was immunoSEQ multiplex PCR. Among tens of thousands of clones listed, around 83% were seen once. The starting material was peripheral blood, obtained from a patient treated with radiotherapy plus ipilimumab. The receptors stem from a human donor with non-small cell lung cancer who had stable disease on radiotherapy plus ipilimumab.

V usage is TRBV19 and J usage is TRBJ2-3; 9 bases agree with TRBD2. Losses at the gene ends were 5 bases for V and 5 bases for J; bases not matched to a gene: 5. The CDR3 is 14 residues long. Germline CDR1 is LNHDA and CDR2 is SQIVND (reference sequence). CDR3 bases: TGTGCCAGTAGTCCTAGCGGGACGGTAGATACGCAGTATTTT. Translating it yields CASSPSGTVDTQYF.

The CDR3 DNA follows: TGCGCCAGCAGCTTCGGTAGCACAGATACGCAGTATTTT. Translating it yields CASSFGSTDTQYF. The V gene is TRBV5-1, the J gene TRBJ2-3; D gene uncertain. V lost 2 bases, J lost 0 bases, and 4 bases lay in between. The germline gives CDR1 SGHRS, CDR2 YFSETQ. This CDR3 has 13 residues. The whole variable domain, remainder taken from reference TRBV5-1 and TRBJ2-3, is KAGVTQTPRYLIKTRGQQVTLSCSPISGHRSVSWYQQTPGQGLQFLFEYFSETQRNKGNFPGRFSGRQFSNSRSEMNVSTLELGDSALYLCASSFGSTDTQYFGPGTRLTVL.

This sequence joins TRBV5-1 and TRBJ2-1; 7 bases align to TRBD2. CDR1 SGHRS and CDR2 YFSETQ come from the germline V gene. There are 15 residues in the CDR3. V gave up 7 bases and J gave up 4 bases; unmatched junction bases: 11. The CDR3 sequence is CASALGLADYNEQFF. Written as DNA, the CDR3 is TGCGCCAGCGCATTGGGGCTAGCGGATTACAATGAGCAGTTCTTC.

This chain joins TRBV5-5 and TRBJ2-7; perhaps TRBD1 as D (5 bases). The CDR3 runs 17 residues. Trimming left V 1 base short and J 7 bases short, with 24 bases between. CDR1 is SGHKS and CDR2 is YYEKEE in the germline V gene (reference sequence). CDR3 residues: CASSLTPTAGQLGEQYF. In DNA, the CDR3 is TGTGCCAGCAGCTTGACCCCGACGGCAGGGCAATTGGGGGAGCAGTACTTC.

The chain has TRBV5-3 and TRBJ1-1, with 8 positions matching TRBD1. TRBV5-3 is noted as an ORF with a role that remains uncertain. Trimming cost V 0 bases and J 4 bases; bases outside gene matches: 2. The CDR3 sequence is 14 residues long. The CDR3 nucleotides read TGTGCCAGAAGCTTGGAGCAGGGGGCCACTGAAGCTTTCTTT. Translating gives CARSLEQGATEAFF.

The chain recombines TRBV28 with TRBJ1-5; the match to TRBD1 covers 7 bases. Losses at the gene ends were 1 base for V and 8 bases for J; bases not matched to a gene: 8. The germline gives CDR1 MDHEN, CDR2 SYDVKM. The CDR3 spans 15 residues. The CDR3 sequence: CASSLSQDRLKPQHF. The CDR3 nucleotides read TGTGCCAGCAGTTTATCCCAGGACAGGCTCAAGCCCCAGCATTTT.

This chain joins TRBV9 and TRBJ1-2; tentative D call: TRBD1 (5 bases). The CDR3 loop spans 15 amino acids. V lost 5 bases, J lost 11 bases, and 25 bases lay in between. The germline V gene encodes CDR1 SGDLS and CDR2 YYNGEE. DNA of the CDR3: TGTGCCAGCAGTCCTTTCCCTGGACCCGGGGGAGGTTACACCTTC. Its protein is CASSPFPGPGGGYTF. Supplemented by reference TRBV9 and TRBJ1-2, the full variable domain reads DSGVTQTPKHLITATGQRVTLRCSPRSGDLSVYWYQQSLDQGLQFLIQYYNGEERAKGNILERFSAQQFPDLHSELNLSSLELGDSALYFCASSPFPGPGGGYTFGSGTRLTVV.

This chain uses TRBV27 with TRBJ1-1, with unresolved D. V was trimmed by 1 base and J by 5 bases, leaving 8 bases between them. The germline CDR1 and CDR2 sequences are MNHEY and SMNVEV (reference sequence). This CDR3 spans 13 amino acids. The DNA for the CDR3 is TGTGCCAGCAGTTTATTTGGCGGTACTGAAGCTTTCTTT. Translated: CASSLFGGTEAFF.

A single count supports this clone. This chain joins TRBV5-4 and TRBJ1-2; D is uncertain. The germline V gene has CDR1 SGHNT and CDR2 YYREEE (reference sequence). The CDR3 extends over 17 amino acids. V gave up 4 bases and J gave up 6 bases, with 25 bases separating them. The CDR3 nucleotides are TGTGCCAGCAGCCCCAATCCCCAACGGGGAATCCTAGATGGCTACACCTTC. It specifies CASSPNPQRGILDGYTF.

The table lists this clone with a count of one. This chain links TRBV11-2 with TRBJ2-4, with 8 bases lining up with TRBD1. Germline V CDR1 and CDR2: SGHAT, FQNNGV. The CDR3 runs to 16 residues. V lost 4 bases to trimming and J lost 1 base; unmatched junction nucleotides: 6. The CDR3: CASSSQGAAAKNIQYF. CDR3 coding DNA: TGTGCCAGCAGCTCTCAGGGGGCGGCGGCCAAAAACATTCAGTACTTC.

The J gene is TRBJ2-3, the V gene TRBV5-1; D is possibly TRBD2 (6 bases). Germline V gene data show CDR1 as SGHRS and CDR2 as YFSETQ. The CDR3 sequence is 19 residues long. The V end lost 0 bases, the J end lost 2 bases, and 22 bases lay between the germline ends. The chain's CDR3 is CASSLVASAVVVNTDTQYF. CDR3 nucleotide sequence: TGCGCCAGCAGCTTGGTTGCTAGCGCCGTAGTAGTGAACACAGATACGCAGTATTTT.

The chain has TRBV6-5 and TRBJ2-3, with a weak D call TRBD2 (5 bases). The CDR3 spans 15 residues. Looked up from germline, CDR1 is MNHEY and CDR2 is SVGAGI. V was shortened by 4 bases and J by 0 bases, with 11 bases between the two germline ends. Here the CDR3 DNA reads TGTGCCAGCAGTTTTCTGGCGGGCAGCACAGATACGCAGTATTTT. It specifies CASSFLAGSTDTQYF.

This chain links TRBV28 with TRBJ2-7; TRBD1 matches at 8 bases. The CDR3 totals 16 residues. Germline-derived CDR1 and CDR2 are MDHEN and SYDVKM. Trimming at V came to 5 bases and at J to 0 bases, leaving 9 bases not matched to a gene. Here the CDR3 reads CASSHGQGLSSYEQYF. CDR3 sequence (DNA): TGTGCCAGCAGTCACGGACAGGGCCTGAGCTCCTACGAGCAGTACTTC.

The rearrangement links TRBV27 to TRBJ2-1; TRBD2 agrees at 12 bases. The CDR3 sequence is 15 residues long. Germline V gene data show CDR1 as MNHEY and CDR2 as SMNVEV (reference sequence). After removal of 6 bases from V and 7 bases from J, the junction contained 7 bases not matched to a gene. CDR3 amino acids: CASRPRGLAGNEQFF. Written as DNA, the CDR3 is TGTGCCAGCAGGCCTCGAGGACTAGCGGGAAATGAGCAGTTCTTC.

The chain employs TRBV28 and TRBJ1-1; TRBD1 matches at 8 bases. CDR3 size: 14 residues. Losses at the gene ends were 5 bases for V and 4 bases for J; bases not matched to a gene: 6. Per germline, CDR1 MDHEN and CDR2 SYDVKM. The chain's CDR3 is CASSTAGGFTEAFF. The CDR3 region has the DNA TGTGCCAGCAGTACTGCAGGGGGCTTCACTGAAGCTTTCTTT. Full variable domain (outside the CDR3, taken from reference TRBV28 and TRBJ1-1): DVKVTQSSRYLVKRTGEKVFLECVQDMDHENMFWYRQDPGLGLRLIYFSYDVKMKEKGDIPEGYSVSREKKERFSLILESASTNQTSMYLCASSTAGGFTEAFFGQGTRLTVV.

This clone appeared a few times. The V and J genes are TRBV7-2 and TRBJ1-1, with a possible D match to TRBD1 (5 bases). V was shortened by 4 bases and J by 1 base, with 10 bases between the two germline ends. The CDR3 runs to 14 residues. Germline CDR1 is SGHTA and CDR2 is FQGNSA. The DNA of the CDR3 is TGTGCCAGCAGCTCCCCGACAGAGAACACTGAAGCTTTCTTT. Translation gives CASSSPTENTEAFF.

This chain connects TRBV7-2 to TRBJ2-7, with 14 bases aligning to TRBD2. V lost 7 bases and J lost 3; bases outside the gene matches: 14. The CDR3 has 18 residues. Germline CDR1 is SGHTA and CDR2 is FQGNSA. Here the CDR3 DNA reads TGTGCCAGCACCTGGGGGGGACTAGCGGGGGCACGAGGCTACGAGCAGTACTTC. It codes for CASTWGGLAGARGYEQYF.

The chain links TRBV11-2 to TRBJ2-7, with 13 positions matching TRBD2. Near its end, the DNA agrees better with TRBJ2-5, so the J call may be wrong. The CDR3 has 16 residues. The germline V gene encodes CDR1 SGHAT and CDR2 FQNNGV. The CDR3 loop is CASSFRLAGGRETQYF. The CDR3, as DNA: TGTGCCAGCAGCTTCCGACTAGCGGGAGGTCGGGAGACCCAGTACTTC.

The genes are TRBV18 and TRBJ1-4; 7 bases are shared with TRBD1. Germline trimming cut 3 bases from V and 8 bases from J; bases unmatched to any gene: 9. The CDR3 extends over 15 amino acids. Germline values: CDR1 KGHSH, CDR2 LQKENI. The CDR3 is CASSPIQGMLEKLFF. CDR3 coding DNA: TGTGCCAGCTCACCGATACAGGGGATGCTAGAAAAACTGTTTTTT.